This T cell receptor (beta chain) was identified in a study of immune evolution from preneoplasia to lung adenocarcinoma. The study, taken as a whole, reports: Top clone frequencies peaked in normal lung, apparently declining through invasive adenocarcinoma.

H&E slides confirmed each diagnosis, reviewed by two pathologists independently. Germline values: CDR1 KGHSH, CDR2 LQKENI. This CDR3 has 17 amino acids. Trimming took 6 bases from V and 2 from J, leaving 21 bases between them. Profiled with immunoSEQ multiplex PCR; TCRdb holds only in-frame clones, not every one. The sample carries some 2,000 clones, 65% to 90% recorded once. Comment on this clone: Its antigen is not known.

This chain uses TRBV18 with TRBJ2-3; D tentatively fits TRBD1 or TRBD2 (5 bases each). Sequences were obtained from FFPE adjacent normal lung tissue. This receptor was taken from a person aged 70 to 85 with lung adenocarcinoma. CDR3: CASSLDPGRHVTDTQYF. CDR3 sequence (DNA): TGTGCCAGCTCGCTTGATCCGGGACGGCACGTCACAGATACGCAGTATTTT.